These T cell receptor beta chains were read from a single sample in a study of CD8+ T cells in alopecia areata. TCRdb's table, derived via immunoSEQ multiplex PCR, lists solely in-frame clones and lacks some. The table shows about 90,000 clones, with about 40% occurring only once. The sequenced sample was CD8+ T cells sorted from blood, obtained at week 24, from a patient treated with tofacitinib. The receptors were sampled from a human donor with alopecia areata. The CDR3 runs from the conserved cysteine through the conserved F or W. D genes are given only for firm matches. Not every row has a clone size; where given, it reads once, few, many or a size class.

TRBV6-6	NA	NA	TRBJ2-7	TGTGCTGTAGGGGGACCCTACGAGCAGTACTTC	CAVGGPYEQYF
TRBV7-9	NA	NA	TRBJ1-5	TGTGCCAGCAGTCCTACAGGTATGGGCAATCAGCCCCAGCATTTT	CASSPTGMGNQPQHF
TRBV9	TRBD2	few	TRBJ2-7	TGTGCCAGCAGCGTAGGTGGAGCGGGAGTCTACGAGCAGTACTTC	CASSVGGAGVYEQYF
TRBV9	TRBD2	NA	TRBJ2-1	TGTGCCAGCAGCGTAACGGCTAGCGGGAGGTACTCCTACAATGAGCAGTTCTTC	CASSVTASGRYSYNEQFF
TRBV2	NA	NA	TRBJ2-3	TGTGCCAGCAGTGTCGAGGACAGTCCATCTATACCGGGCACAGATACGCAGTATTTT	CASSVEDSPSIPGTDTQYF
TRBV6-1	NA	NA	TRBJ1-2	TGTGCCAGCACCCGCACTATCTATGGCTACACCTTC	CASTRTIYGYTF
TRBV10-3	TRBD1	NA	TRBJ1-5	TGTGCCATCAGTGAGTCCCGGGACAGGGCAAGCAATCAGCCCCAGCATTTT	CAISESRDRASNQPQHF
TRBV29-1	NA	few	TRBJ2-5	TGCAGCGGTACCGATGGGACCCAGTACTTC	CSGTDGTQYF
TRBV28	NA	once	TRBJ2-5	TGTGCCAGCAGTCGCCAGGGGTTCTGGGAGCAGTACTTC	CASSRQGFWEQYF
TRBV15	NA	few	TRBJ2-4	TGTGCCACCAGCAAGGACAGATCCCTAGCCAAAAACATTCAGTACTTC	CATSKDRSLAKNIQYF
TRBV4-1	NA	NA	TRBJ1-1	TGCGCCAGCAGCCAAGATCTTAGGGGCCCTGAAGCTTTCTTT	CASSQDLRGPEAFF
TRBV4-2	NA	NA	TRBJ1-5	TGTGCCAGCAGCTCCCTGCCGAATGGGAATCAGCCCCAGCATTTT	CASSSLPNGNQPQHF
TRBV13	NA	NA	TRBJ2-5	TGTGCCAGCAGCTGGGGGAGGAGGGCCCAAGAGACCCAGTACTTC	CASSWGRRAQETQYF